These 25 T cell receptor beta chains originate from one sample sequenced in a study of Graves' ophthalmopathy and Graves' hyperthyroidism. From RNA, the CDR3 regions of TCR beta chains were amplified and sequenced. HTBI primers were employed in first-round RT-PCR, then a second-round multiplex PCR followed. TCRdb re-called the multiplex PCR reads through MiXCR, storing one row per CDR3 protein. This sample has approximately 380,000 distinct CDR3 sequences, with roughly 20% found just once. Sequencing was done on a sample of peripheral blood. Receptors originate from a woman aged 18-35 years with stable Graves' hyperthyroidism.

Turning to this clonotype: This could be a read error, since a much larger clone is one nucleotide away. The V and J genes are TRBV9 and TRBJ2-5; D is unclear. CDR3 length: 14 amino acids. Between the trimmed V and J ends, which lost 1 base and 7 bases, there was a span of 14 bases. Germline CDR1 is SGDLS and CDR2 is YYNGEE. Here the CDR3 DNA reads TGTGCCAGCAGCGTATCTTCCGGCTTTCGGACCCAGTACTTC. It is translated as CASSVSSGFRTQYF.

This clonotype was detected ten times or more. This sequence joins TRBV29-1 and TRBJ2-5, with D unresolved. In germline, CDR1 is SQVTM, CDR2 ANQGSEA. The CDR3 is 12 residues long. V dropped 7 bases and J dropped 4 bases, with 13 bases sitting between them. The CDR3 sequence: CSAPSVGETQYF. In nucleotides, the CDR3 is TGCAGCGCCCCCTCGGTGGGAGAGACCCAGTACTTC. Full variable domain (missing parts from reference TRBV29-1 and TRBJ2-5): SAVISQKPSRDICQRGTSLTIQCQVDSQVTMMFWYRQQPGQSLTLIATANQGSEATYESGFVIDKFPISRPNLTFSTLTVSNMSPEDSSIYLCSAPSVGETQYFGPGTRLLVL.

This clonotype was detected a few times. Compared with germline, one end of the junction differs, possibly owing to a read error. The CDR3 spells CASSLGGSGTAKNIKYF. CDR3 coding DNA: TGTGCCAGCAGCTTAGGGGGTAGCGGGACAGCCAAAAACATTAAGTACTTC. The chain employs TRBV7-6 and TRBJ2-4; D is possibly TRBD2 (8 bases). The CDR3 spans 17 residues. CDR1 is SGHVS and CDR2 is FNYEAQ in the germline V gene.

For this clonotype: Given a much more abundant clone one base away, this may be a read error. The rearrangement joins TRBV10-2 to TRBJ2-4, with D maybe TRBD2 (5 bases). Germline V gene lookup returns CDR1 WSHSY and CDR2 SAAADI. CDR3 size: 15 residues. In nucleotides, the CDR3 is TGCGCCAGCAGTGATCCGGGGTTGGTCAAAAACATTAAGTACTTC. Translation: CASSDPGLVKNIKYF.

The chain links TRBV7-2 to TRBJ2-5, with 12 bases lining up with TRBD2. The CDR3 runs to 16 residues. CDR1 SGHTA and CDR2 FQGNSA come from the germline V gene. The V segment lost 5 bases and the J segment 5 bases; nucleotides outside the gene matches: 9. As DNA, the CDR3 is TGTGCCAGCAGCCCTGCGGGACTAGCGGGTCGCGAGACCCAGTACTTC. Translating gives CASSPAGLAGRETQYF.

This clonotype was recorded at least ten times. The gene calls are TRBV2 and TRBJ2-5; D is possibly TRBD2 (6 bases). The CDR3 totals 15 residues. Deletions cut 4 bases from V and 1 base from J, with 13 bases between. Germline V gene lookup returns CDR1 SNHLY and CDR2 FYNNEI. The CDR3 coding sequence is TGTGCCAGCAGTGGATCTAGGAGGGGCCAAGAGACCCAGTACTTC. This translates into CASSGSRRGQETQYF.

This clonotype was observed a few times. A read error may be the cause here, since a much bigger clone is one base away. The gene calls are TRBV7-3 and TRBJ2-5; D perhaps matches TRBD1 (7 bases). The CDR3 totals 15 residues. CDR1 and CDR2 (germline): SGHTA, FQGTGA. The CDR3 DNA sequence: TGTGCCAGCAGCTTAAGCGGGACAGCCCAAGAGACCAAGTACTTC. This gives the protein CASSLSGTAQETKYF.

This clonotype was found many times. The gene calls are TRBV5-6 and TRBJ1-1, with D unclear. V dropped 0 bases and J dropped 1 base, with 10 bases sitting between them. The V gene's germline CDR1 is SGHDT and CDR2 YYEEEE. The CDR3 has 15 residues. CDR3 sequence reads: CASSLAITGNTEAFF. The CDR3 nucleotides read TGTGCCAGCAGCTTGGCGATAACGGGGAACACTGAAGCTTTCTTT. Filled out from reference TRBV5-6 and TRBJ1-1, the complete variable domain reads DAGVTQSPTHLIKTRGQQVTLRCSPKSGHDTVSWYQQALGQGPQFIFQYYEEEERQRGNFPDRFSGHQFPNYSSELNVNALLLGDSALYLCASSLAITGNTEAFFGQGTRLTVV.

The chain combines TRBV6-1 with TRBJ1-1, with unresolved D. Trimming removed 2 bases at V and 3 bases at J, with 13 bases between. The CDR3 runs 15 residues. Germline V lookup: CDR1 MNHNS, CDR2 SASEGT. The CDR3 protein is CASSELRARHTEAFF. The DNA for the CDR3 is TGTGCCAGCAGTGAATTGAGAGCACGGCACACTGAAGCTTTCTTT.

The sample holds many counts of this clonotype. For the CDR3, the DNA is TGTGCCAGCAGTTTAGATTGGGGCACTGAAGCTTTCTTT. Translating gives CASSLDWGTEAFF. This chain joins TRBV27 and TRBJ1-1; D unclear. In germline, CDR1 is MNHEY, CDR2 SMNVEV (reference sequence). V lost 2 bases and J 4 bases, leaving 8 bases between the germline ends. The CDR3 loop spans 13 amino acids.

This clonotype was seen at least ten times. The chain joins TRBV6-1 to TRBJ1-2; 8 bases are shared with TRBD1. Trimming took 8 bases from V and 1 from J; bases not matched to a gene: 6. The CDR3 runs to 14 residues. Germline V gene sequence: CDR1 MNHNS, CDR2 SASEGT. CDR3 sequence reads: CASSRDRLNYGYTF. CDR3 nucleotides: TGTGCCAGCTCCAGGGACAGGCTTAACTATGGCTACACCTTC.

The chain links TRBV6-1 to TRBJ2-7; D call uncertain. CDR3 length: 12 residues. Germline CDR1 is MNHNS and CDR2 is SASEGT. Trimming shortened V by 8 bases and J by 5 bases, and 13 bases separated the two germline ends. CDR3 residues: CASLGIINEQYF. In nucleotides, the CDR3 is TGTGCCAGCTTAGGGATTATAAACGAGCAGTACTTC.

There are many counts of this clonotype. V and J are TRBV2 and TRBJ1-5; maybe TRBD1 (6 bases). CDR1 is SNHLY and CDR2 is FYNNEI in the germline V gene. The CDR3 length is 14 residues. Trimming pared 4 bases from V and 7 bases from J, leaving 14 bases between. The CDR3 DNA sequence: TGTGCCAGCAGTGGGCGGCAGGGGTTCCAGCCCCAGCATTTT. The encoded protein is CASSGRQGFQPQHF.

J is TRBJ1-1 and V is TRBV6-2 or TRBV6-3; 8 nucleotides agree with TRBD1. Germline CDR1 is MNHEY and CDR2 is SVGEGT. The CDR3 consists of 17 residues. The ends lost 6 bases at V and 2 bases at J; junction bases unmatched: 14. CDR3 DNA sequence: TGTGCCAGCAGCCCGACAGGGGCGCGTAATCATAACACTGAAGCTTTCTTT. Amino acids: CASSPTGARNHNTEAFF.

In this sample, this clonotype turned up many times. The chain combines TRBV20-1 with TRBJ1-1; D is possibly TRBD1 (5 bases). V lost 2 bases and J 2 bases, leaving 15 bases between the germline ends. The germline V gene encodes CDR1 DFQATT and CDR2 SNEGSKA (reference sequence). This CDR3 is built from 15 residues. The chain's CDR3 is CSARRLDRDNTEAFF. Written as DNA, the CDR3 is TGCAGTGCTAGACGCCTTGACAGAGACAACACTGAAGCTTTCTTT.

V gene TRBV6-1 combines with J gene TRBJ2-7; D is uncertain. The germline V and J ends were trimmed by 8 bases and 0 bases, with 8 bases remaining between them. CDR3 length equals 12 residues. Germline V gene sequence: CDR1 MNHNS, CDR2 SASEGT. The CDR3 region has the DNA TGTGCCAGCGCGCTGAGCTCCTACGAGCAGTACTTC. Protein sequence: CASALSSYEQYF.

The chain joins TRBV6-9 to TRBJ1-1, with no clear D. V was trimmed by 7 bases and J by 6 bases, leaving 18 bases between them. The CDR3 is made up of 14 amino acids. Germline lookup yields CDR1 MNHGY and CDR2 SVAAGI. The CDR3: CASTAGPEWAEAFF. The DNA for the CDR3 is TGTGCCAGCACTGCCGGGCCCGAGTGGGCTGAAGCTTTCTTT.

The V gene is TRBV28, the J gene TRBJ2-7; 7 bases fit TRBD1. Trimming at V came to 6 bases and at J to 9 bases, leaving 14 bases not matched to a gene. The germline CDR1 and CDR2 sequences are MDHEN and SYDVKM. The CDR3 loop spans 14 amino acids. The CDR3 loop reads CASSTGTELGGQYF. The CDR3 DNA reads TGTGCCAGCAGCACCGGGACAGAGCTTGGAGGGCAGTACTTC.

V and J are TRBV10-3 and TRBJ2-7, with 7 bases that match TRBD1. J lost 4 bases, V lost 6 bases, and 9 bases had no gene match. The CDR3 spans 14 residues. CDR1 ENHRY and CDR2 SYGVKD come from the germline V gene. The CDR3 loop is CAISLGQVLYEQYF. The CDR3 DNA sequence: TGTGCCATCAGCTTAGGACAGGTCCTTTACGAGCAGTACTTC.

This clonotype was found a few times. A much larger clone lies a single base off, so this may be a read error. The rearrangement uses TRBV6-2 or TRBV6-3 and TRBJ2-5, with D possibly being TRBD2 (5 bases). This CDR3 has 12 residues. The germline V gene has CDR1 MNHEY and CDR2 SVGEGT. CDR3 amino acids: CASSYVRETKYF. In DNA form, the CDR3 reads TGTGCCAGCAGTTACGTGAGGGAGACCAAGTACTTC.

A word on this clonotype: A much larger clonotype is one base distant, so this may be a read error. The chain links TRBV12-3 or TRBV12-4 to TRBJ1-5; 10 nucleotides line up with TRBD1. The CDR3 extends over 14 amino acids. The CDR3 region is CASSSDRGYQPQRF. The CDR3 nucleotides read TGTGCCAGCAGTTCGGACAGGGGGTATCAGCCCCAGCGTTTT.

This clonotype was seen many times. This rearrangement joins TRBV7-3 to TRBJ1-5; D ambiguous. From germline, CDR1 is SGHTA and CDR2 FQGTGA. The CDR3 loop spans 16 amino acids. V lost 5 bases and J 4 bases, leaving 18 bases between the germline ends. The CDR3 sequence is CASSSGCWAENQPQHF. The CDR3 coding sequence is TGTGCCAGCAGCAGCGGTTGCTGGGCCGAAAATCAGCCCCAGCATTTT.

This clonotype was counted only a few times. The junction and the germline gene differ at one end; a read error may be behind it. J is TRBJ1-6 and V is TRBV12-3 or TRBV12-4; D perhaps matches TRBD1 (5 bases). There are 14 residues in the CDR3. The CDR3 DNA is TGTGCCATCAGTTTACAACGGACAAATTCACCCCTCCACTTT. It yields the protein CAISLQRTNSPLHF.

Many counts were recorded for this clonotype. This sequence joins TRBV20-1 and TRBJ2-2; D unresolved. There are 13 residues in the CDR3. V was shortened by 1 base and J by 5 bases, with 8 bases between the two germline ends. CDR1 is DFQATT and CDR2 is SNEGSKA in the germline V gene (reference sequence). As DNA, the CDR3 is TGCAGTGCTAGAGGGAAGGCAACCGGGGAGCTGTTTTTT. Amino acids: CSARGKATGELFF.

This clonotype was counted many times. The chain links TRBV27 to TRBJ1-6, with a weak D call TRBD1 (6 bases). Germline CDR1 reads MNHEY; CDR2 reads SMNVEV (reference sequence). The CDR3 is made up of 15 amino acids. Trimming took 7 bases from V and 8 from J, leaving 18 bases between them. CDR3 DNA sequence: TGTGCCAGCACTCTAACAGGGTCTAAGGATTCACCCCTCCACTTT. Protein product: CASTLTGSKDSPLHF.